Presented here are 22 T cell receptor beta chains from one specimen sequenced in a study of blood T cell repertoires in COVID-19. The repertoire was sequenced with immunoSEQ multiplex PCR; TCRdb's copy has only in-frame clones and lacks some. The data contain 30,000 to 35,000 clones, about 80% of them singletons. The specimen sequenced was peripheral blood. The receptors here all came from a man over 45 with acute or convalescent COVID-19.

The chain couples TRBV30 to TRBJ1-5; D remains unclear. V lost 0 bases, J lost 3 bases, and 9 bases lay in between. CDR3 length: 14 residues. CDR1 is GTSNPN and CDR2 is SVGIG in the germline V gene (reference sequence). CDR3 sequence reads: CAWSVREVNQPQHF. In nucleotides, the CDR3 is TGTGCCTGGAGTGTGCGGGAGGTCAATCAGCCCCAGCATTTT.

The rearrangement links TRBV30 to TRBJ1-2, with TRBD1 matching 8 bases. Germline CDR1 and CDR2: GTSNPN and SVGIG (reference sequence). The CDR3 has 13 residues. V gave up 8 bases and J gave up 5 bases; unmatched junction bases: 10. The DNA of the CDR3 is TGTGCCAGGCGTGACAGGGGAGATTATGGCTACACCTTC. Protein: CARRDRGDYGYTF.

V is TRBV28 and J is TRBJ2-5; perhaps TRBD1 as D (5 bases). V lost 3 bases and J lost 2, with 10 bases in between. The CDR3 has 14 amino acids. Germline V gene sequence: CDR1 MDHEN, CDR2 SYDVKM. The DNA of the CDR3 is TGTGCCAGCAGTTTTATTTCAGGGCAAGAGACCCAGTACTTC. Protein sequence: CASSFISGQETQYF.

Only a few counts were recorded for this clone. The chain has TRBV19 and TRBJ1-2, with TRBD1 matching over 8 bases. With V trimmed by 5 bases and J by 4 bases, 9 bases remained unmatched. The CDR3 consists of 15 residues. Germline V gene data show CDR1 as LNHDA and CDR2 as SQIVND (reference sequence). The CDR3 DNA follows: TGTGCCAGTAGTCCGCTGGCAGGGGGCGGCTATGGCTACACCTTC. Amino acid sequence: CASSPLAGGGYGYTF.

This rearrangement joins TRBV12-5 to TRBJ2-2; no firm D call. This CDR3 contains 15 residues. Germline V CDR1 and CDR2: LGHNT, FRNRAP. The V gene lost 0 bases and the J gene lost 4 bases, with 9 bases spanning the gap. The CDR3 loop is CASGLVLQFTGELFF. The CDR3 bases are TGTGCTAGTGGTTTGGTATTACAGTTCACCGGGGAGCTGTTTTTT.

V is TRBV2 and J is TRBJ2-1; a possible D gene is TRBD1 (6 bases). Germline V gene sequence: CDR1 SNHLY, CDR2 FYNNEI. With 6 bases removed from V and 8 bases from J, the gap between germline ends came to 20 bases. The CDR3 runs 15 residues. As DNA, the CDR3 is TGTGCCAGCAGAGCTAGGAGTCTAGGGGGTCATGAGCAGTTCTTC. Translated, it gives CASRARSLGGHEQFF. The complete variable domain, with remaining parts taken from reference TRBV2 and TRBJ2-1, reads EPEVTQTPSHQVTQMGQEVILRCVPISNHLYFYWYRQILGQKVEFLVSFYNNEISEKSEIFDDQFSVERPDGSNFTLKIRSTKLEDSAMYFCASRARSLGGHEQFFGPGTRLTVL.

For this clone: The sample contains more than one DNA sequence encoding this CDR3. The chain is built from TRBV11-3 and TRBJ2-3; D is ambiguous. This CDR3 region has 14 residues. The germline V gene has CDR1 SGHNT and CDR2 YENEEA. Trimming removed 1 base from V and 0 bases from J, with 5 bases in between. The CDR3: CASSLGRSTDTQYF. Written as DNA, the CDR3 is TGTGCCAGCAGCTTAGGCAGGAGCACAGATACGCAGTATTTT.

The table lists this clone with a few counts. V gene TRBV19 combines with J gene TRBJ2-3; TRBD2 matches 7 bases. The CDR3 has 15 residues. The germline V gene encodes CDR1 LNHDA and CDR2 SQIVND (reference sequence). J gave up 3 bases and V 6 bases, and 9 bases lay outside the gene matches. CDR3 DNA: TGTGCCAGTAGCCGTCTAGCGGTCCCTACAGATACGCAGTATTTT. Translated: CASSRLAVPTDTQYF.

The chain carries TRBV30 and TRBJ1-1, with D unresolved. Trimming stripped 1 base from V and 8 bases from J, with 20 bases between. The CDR3 loop spans 15 amino acids. The germline gives CDR1 GTSNPN, CDR2 SVGIG (reference sequence). The CDR3 sequence: CAWSEQWVLMREAFF. DNA for the CDR3: TGTGCCTGGAGTGAACAGTGGGTCCTCATGCGCGAAGCTTTCTTT.

The V gene is TRBV27, the J gene TRBJ2-7; 9 bases align to TRBD1. The CDR3 covers 14 residues. The germline CDR1 and CDR2 sequences are MNHEY and SMNVEV (reference sequence). V gave up 5 bases and J gave up 2 bases; unmatched junction bases: 4. The CDR3 loop is CASSHRQGAYEQYF. Here the CDR3 DNA reads TGTGCCAGCAGTCACCGACAGGGGGCCTACGAGCAGTACTTC.

This clone has a handful of counts. The CDR3, as DNA: TGTGCCAGCAGCGTAGGGATGGCTAGCGGGGAAGGGGAGACCCAGTACTTC. This codes for CASSVGMASGEGETQYF. The chain has TRBV9 and TRBJ2-5, with 9 bases fitting TRBD2. CDR3 length: 17 residues. Germline lookup yields CDR1 SGDLS and CDR2 YYNGEE. The junction had 11 bases not matched to a gene; V was cut back by 0 bases and J by 5 bases.

This clone was seen just once. This chain uses TRBV11-2 with TRBJ2-7; possibly TRBD1 for D (6 bases). The CDR3 length is 15 residues. The germline V and J ends were trimmed by 0 bases and 4 bases, with 13 bases remaining between them. Germline CDR1 and CDR2: SGHAT and FQNNGV. CDR3 sequence reads: CASSLDMRTAYEQYF. The CDR3 nucleotides read TGTGCCAGCAGCTTAGATATGAGGACAGCTTACGAGCAGTACTTC.

V and J are TRBV6-5 and TRBJ2-2, with a weak D call TRBD2 (6 bases). Per the germline V gene, CDR1 is MNHEY and CDR2 is SVGAGI. The CDR3 is 14 amino acids. Deletions cut 6 bases from V and 5 bases from J, with 13 bases between. In DNA form, the CDR3 reads TGTGCCAGCAGCGCGGGACCTGGGACCGGGGAGCTGTTTTTT. As protein: CASSAGPGTGELFF.

This clone occurred once. V is TRBV28 and J is TRBJ1-2; D may be TRBD1 (6 bases). Trimming removed 8 bases from V and 3 bases from J, with 13 bases in between. The length of the CDR3 is 13 residues. CDR1 is MDHEN, CDR2 SYDVKM, per germline. The CDR3 DNA reads as TGTGCCAGCGGACTTACAGGGTACTATGGCTACACCTTC. Protein sequence: CASGLTGYYGYTF.

This chain connects TRBV27 to TRBJ2-2, with D possibly matching TRBD2 (5 bases). CDR1 is MNHEY and CDR2 is SMNVEV in the germline V gene (reference sequence). V was trimmed by 4 bases and J by 4 bases, leaving 16 bases between them. CDR3 length: 16 residues. The chain's CDR3 is CASSSRERILTGELFF. In DNA, the CDR3 is TGTGCCAGCAGTTCGAGGGAGCGTATTCTCACCGGGGAGCTGTTTTTT.

This clone was counted only a few times. The J gene is TRBJ2-1, the V gene TRBV7-8; no reliable D call. The CDR3 is 17 amino acids. Trimming took 5 bases from V and 0 from J, leaving 17 bases between them. Germline V gene data show CDR1 as SGHVS and CDR2 as FQNEAQ. CDR3: CASSPPLKESSYNEQFF. The DNA for the CDR3 is TGTGCCAGCAGCCCACCGTTGAAGGAGAGCTCCTACAATGAGCAGTTCTTC.

The chain joins TRBV2 to TRBJ2-5, with D possibly TRBD2 on 5 matching bases. The CDR3 loop spans 14 amino acids. With 1 base removed from V and 5 bases from J, the gap between germline ends came to 11 bases. The germline gives CDR1 SNHLY, CDR2 FYNNEI. The CDR3 region has the DNA TGTGCCAGCAGTGAAGGGCTAGCAGAGGAGACCCAGTACTTC. It translates to CASSEGLAEETQYF.

In its sample, this clone was seen a few times. The chain links TRBV7-8 to TRBJ1-1; a possible D gene is TRBD1 (6 bases). This CDR3 has 13 amino acids. Germline assignment: CDR1 SGHVS and CDR2 FQNEAQ. V lost 1 base, J lost 8 bases, and 11 bases lay in between. DNA of the CDR3: TGTGCCAGCAGCTTAGAGGGAGACAGGGAAGCTTTCTTT. This encodes CASSLEGDREAFF.

This clone was detected a few times. J is TRBJ1-5 and V is TRBV21-1. TRBV21-1 is given as a pseudogene. CDR3 size: 14 residues. In DNA, the CDR3 is TGTGCCAGCAGCAAATACGGGGTGACTCAGCCCCAGCATTTT. Its translation: CASSKYGVTQPQHF.

This clone was recorded once. V gene TRBV27 combines with J gene TRBJ1-1; TRBD1 is a possible D gene (6 bases). The CDR3 extends over 13 amino acids. Trimming took 5 bases from V and 10 from J, leaving 17 bases between them. The germline gives CDR1 MNHEY, CDR2 SMNVEV (reference sequence). The CDR3 nucleotides are TGTGCCAGCAGTCCCGATAGCAGGGGACGAGCTTTCTTT. Translated, it gives CASSPDSRGRAFF.

This sequence joins TRBV7-3 and TRBJ1-1; D gene unclear. The V and J ends lost 5 bases and 2 bases respectively, with 9 bases between them. CDR1 is SGHTA and CDR2 is FQGTGA in the germline V gene. The CDR3 covers 13 residues. The CDR3 reads CASSEGSNTEAFF. CDR3 DNA sequence: TGTGCCAGCAGCGAAGGGAGCAACACTGAAGCTTTCTTT.

The chain uses TRBV10-3 and TRBJ1-2, with D uncertain. Germline V gene sequence: CDR1 ENHRY, CDR2 SYGVKD. V was cut by 3 bases and J by 4 bases, with 6 bases left in between. CDR3 length equals 12 residues. For the CDR3, the DNA is TGTGCCATCAGTGACGAGGGCTATGGCTACACCTTC. Its protein product is CAISDEGYGYTF.